A selection of T cell receptor beta chains follows, all from one sample in a study of CD8 T cells in Susac syndrome. TCRdb recomputed calls from the immunoSEQ multiplex PCR reads with MiXCR, one row per CDR3 protein. Of 300,000 to 350,000 distinct CDR3 sequences in the sample, approximately 90% are singletons; the top ten hold roughly 0.064%. The sample comprised CD4+ T cells from PBMCs. The receptors here all came from a human donor with multiple sclerosis. Both conserved end residues are part of each CDR3. Fields, in order: D gene, J gene, clone size, V gene, CDR3 DNA, CDR3 protein. A D gene is named only where the DNA matches it firmly. Only some rows state a clone size, as once, few, many or a class for expanded clones.

D: .; J: TRBJ2-1; size: .; V: TRBV20-1; DNA: TGCAGTCTTAGCGGGGACAGCTCCTACAATGAGCAGTTCTTC; CDR3: CSLSGDSSYNEQFF
D: .; J: TRBJ2-3; size: .; V: TRBV27; DNA: TGTGCCAGCCCCAGGATCACTGCACAATATACGCAGTATTTT; CDR3: CASPRITAQYTQYF
D: .; J: TRBJ2-2; size: .; V: TRBV4-3; DNA: TGCGCCAGCAGCCAGGGTCTAGGGGCGCCCACCGGGGAGCTGTTTTTT; CDR3: CASSQGLGAPTGELFF
D: .; J: TRBJ1-5; size: .; V: TRBV9; DNA: TGTGCCAGCAGCGTAGAGGCCGGGTTCAGTGCGCCCCAGCATTTT; CDR3: CASSVEAGFSAPQHF
D: .; J: TRBJ1-1; size: .; V: TRBV2; DNA: TGTGCCAGCCAATTGGGGGCAAGGAACACTGAAGCTTTCTTT; CDR3: CASQLGARNTEAFF
D: .; J: TRBJ1-1; size: .; V: TRBV20-1; DNA: TGCAGTGCTAGAGATCGGTCCAGGTCTCACACTGAAGCTTTCTTT; CDR3: CSARDRSRSHTEAFF
D: .; J: TRBJ1-5; size: .; V: TRBV20-1; DNA: TGCAGTGCTAGGTTGCAGGCGTATAGCAATCAGCCCCAGCATTTT; CDR3: CSARLQAYSNQPQHF
D: TRBD2; J: TRBJ2-7; size: .; V: TRBV5-4; DNA: TGTGCCAGCAGCTCCGGACTAGCGGGGCCCTACGAGCAGTACTTC; CDR3: CASSSGLAGPYEQYF
D: TRBD1; J: TRBJ1-2; size: .; V: TRBV7-2; DNA: TGTGCCAGCAGCTGGGTCCGGGACAGCTATGGCTACACCTTC; CDR3: CASSWVRDSYGYTF
D: .; J: TRBJ2-7; size: .; V: TRBV20-1; DNA: TGCAGTGCTAGAGCCCGAGGGGTCGGTGGATACGAGCAGTACTTC; CDR3: CSARARGVGGYEQYF
D: TRBD1; J: TRBJ2-3; size: .; V: TRBV4-1; DNA: TGCGCCAGCAGCCCTCCGGACAGGGTTGATACGCAGTATTTT; CDR3: CASSPPDRVDTQYF
D: .; J: TRBJ1-3; size: once; V: TRBV19; DNA: TGTGCCAGTCGCGTGGCGGGTGGAGGGAGCTCTGGAAACACCATATATTTT; CDR3: CASRVAGGGSSGNTIYF
D: TRBD1; J: TRBJ1-1; size: .; V: TRBV3-1; DNA: TGTGCCAGCAGCCAAGGCAGGGGGGGGCTTGAAGCTTTCTTT; CDR3: CASSQGRGGLEAFF
D: .; J: TRBJ2-3; size: .; V: TRBV20-1; DNA: TGCAGTGCCAGAGAGGAGACAGCCAAAAATACGCAGTATTTT; CDR3: CSAREETAKNTQYF
D: .; J: TRBJ1-1; size: .; V: TRBV30; DNA: TGTGCCTGGACCCACGGGGGGGCCACTGAAGCTTTCTTT; CDR3: CAWTHGGATEAFF
D: .; J: TRBJ2-7; size: .; V: TRBV30; DNA: TGTGCCTGGAGTCCGTTTTCCTACGAGCAGTACTTC; CDR3: CAWSPFSYEQYF
D: .; J: TRBJ2-6; size: .; V: TRBV12-3/TRBV12-4; DNA: TGTGCCAGCAGGCGGGCCACCCCTCAGGACGTCCTGACTTTC; CDR3: CASRRATPQDVLTF
D: TRBD2; J: TRBJ2-2; size: few; V: TRBV9; DNA: TGTGCCAGCAGCGGGAGGACTAGACGATCCGGGGAGCTGTTTTTT; CDR3: CASSGRTRRSGELFF
D: TRBD1; J: TRBJ1-2; size: .; V: TRBV6-5; DNA: TGTGCCAGCAGTTACGACAGGGGATCTAACTATGGCTACACCTTC; CDR3: CASSYDRGSNYGYTF
D: .; J: TRBJ2-5; size: .; V: TRBV6-5; DNA: TGTGCCAGCTGGGGGCCCCAGTACCAAGAGACCCAGTACTTC; CDR3: CASWGPQYQETQYF
D: .; J: TRBJ2-3; size: .; V: TRBV2; DNA: TGTGCCAGCAGTGAAAATCGGGGGAGCACAGATACGCAGTATTTT; CDR3: CASSENRGSTDTQYF
D: .; J: TRBJ1-5; size: .; V: TRBV12-3/TRBV12-4; DNA: TGTGCCACCGCGCGAGGAAATCAGCCCCAGCATTTT; CDR3: CATARGNQPQHF
D: .; J: TRBJ2-2; size: .; V: TRBV2; DNA: TGTGCCAGCAGCCCAGCTTTGGGTCAGGGGCAAAGGGCGAACACCGGGGAGCTGTTTTTT; CDR3: CASSPALGQGQRANTGELFF
D: .; J: TRBJ2-2; size: .; V: TRBV2; DNA: TGTGCCAGCAGTGTCGGCAGGGCAACCGGGGAGCTGTTTTTT; CDR3: CASSVGRATGELFF
D: .; J: TRBJ1-6; size: once; V: TRBV9; DNA: TGTGCCAGCAGGAGCGCGGGGTCACCCCTCCACTTT; CDR3: CASRSAGSPLHF
D: TRBD1; J: TRBJ1-3; size: .; V: TRBV18; DNA: TGTGCCAGCTCACCCCCGACAGGGGGAAAATCTGAAAACACCATATATTTT; CDR3: CASSPPTGGKSENTIYF
D: TRBD2; J: TRBJ2-3; size: .; V: TRBV7-9; DNA: TGTGCCAGCACCCCCGTAGCGGGAGATCCAGATACGCAGTATTTT; CDR3: CASTPVAGDPDTQYF
D: .; J: TRBJ1-2; size: .; V: TRBV5-1; DNA: TGCGCCAGCAGCTCCTTGGGGACGACGTCTAACTATGGCTACACCTTC; CDR3: CASSSLGTTSNYGYTF
D: TRBD1; J: TRBJ2-7; size: .; V: TRBV20-1; DNA: TGCAGTGCTAGAATGGGACAGGGTCTCTACGAGCAGTACTTC; CDR3: CSARMGQGLYEQYF
D: .; J: TRBJ2-2; size: .; V: TRBV29-1; DNA: TGCAGCGTCCCTTGGCGGAACACCGGGGAGCTGTTTTTT; CDR3: CSVPWRNTGELFF
D: TRBD1; J: TRBJ2-3; size: .; V: TRBV5-1; DNA: TGCGCCAGCAGCCGCGGGGGACAGGGGGTGACAGATACGCAGTATTTT; CDR3: CASSRGGQGVTDTQYF
D: .; J: TRBJ1-2; size: .; V: TRBV5-1; DNA: TGCGCCAGCAGCTTGGAGTCTACAGGCAGAGTGGAGGGCTACACCTTC; CDR3: CASSLESTGRVEGYTF
D: TRBD2; J: TRBJ2-3; size: .; V: TRBV2; DNA: TGTGCCAGCAGTGAACTCCCTCTAGCGGTTAGCACAGATACGCAGTATTTT; CDR3: CASSELPLAVSTDTQYF
D: TRBD1; J: TRBJ2-7; size: .; V: TRBV19; DNA: TGTGCCAGTAGTTACCCCCGGGACAGAGATTCCTACGAGCAGTACTTC; CDR3: CASSYPRDRDSYEQYF
D: .; J: TRBJ1-3; size: .; V: TRBV7-9; DNA: TGTGCCAGCAGCTTATCTACCGGAAACACCATATATTTT; CDR3: CASSLSTGNTIYF
D: .; J: TRBJ1-4; size: .; V: TRBV19; DNA: TGTGCCAGTTCAGGGTACGATGAAAAACTGTTTTTT; CDR3: CASSGYDEKLFF
D: .; J: TRBJ1-1; size: .; V: TRBV4-1; DNA: TGCGCCAGCAGCCTAAAAGAACAGGAAGTGATGAACACTGAAGCTTTCTTT; CDR3: CASSLKEQEVMNTEAFF
D: TRBD2; J: TRBJ2-3; size: .; V: TRBV20-1; DNA: TGCAGTGCCTCGGGACTAGCGGGAGGATTTAATACGCAGTATTTT; CDR3: CSASGLAGGFNTQYF
D: .; J: TRBJ2-1; size: .; V: TRBV29-1; DNA: TGCAGCGTTGAAAGAACTAGAGGTCGCAATGAGCAGTTCTTC; CDR3: CSVERTRGRNEQFF
D: TRBD1; J: TRBJ1-2; size: .; V: TRBV6-2/TRBV6-3; DNA: TGTGCCAGCAGCCCCGCCGGACAGGGGGCGTTCTATGGCTACACCTTC; CDR3: CASSPAGQGAFYGYTF
D: TRBD2; J: TRBJ2-7; size: once; V: TRBV5-1; DNA: TGCGCCAGCAGCTTACCGCCCCTAGCGGGGGGGAACGAGCAGTACTTC; CDR3: CASSLPPLAGGNEQYF
D: TRBD2; J: TRBJ2-4; size: .; V: TRBV6-1; DNA: TGTGCCAGCAGGGGCGGGGGACTAGCGGGAGACAAAAACATTCAGTACTTC; CDR3: CASRGGGLAGDKNIQYF
D: .; J: TRBJ1-2; size: .; V: TRBV24-1; DNA: TGTGCCACCAGTGATCCGGGGGACGGAATAGATGGCTACACCTTC; CDR3: CATSDPGDGIDGYTF
D: TRBD1; J: TRBJ1-1; size: .; V: TRBV18; DNA: TGTGCCAGCTCACCTCACAGGGGAATGAACACTGAAGCTTTCTTT; CDR3: CASSPHRGMNTEAFF
D: .; J: TRBJ2-2; size: .; V: TRBV6-2/TRBV6-3; DNA: TGTGCCAGCAGTCCCGGGACAATGCCGAACACCGGGGAGCTGTTTTTT; CDR3: CASSPGTMPNTGELFF
D: TRBD2; J: TRBJ2-1; size: .; V: TRBV18; DNA: TGTGCCAGCTCCTCGACTAGCGGAAACAATGAGCAGTTCTTC; CDR3: CASSSTSGNNEQFF
D: TRBD1; J: TRBJ1-2; size: .; V: TRBV30; DNA: TGTGCCTGGAAAACAGGGGGGAGATTCGGGGGCTACACCTTC; CDR3: CAWKTGGRFGGYTF
D: TRBD2; J: TRBJ2-5; size: .; V: TRBV29-1; DNA: TGCAGCGTTGCTGCGGGAGAGAGGCAAGAGACCCAGTACTTC; CDR3: CSVAAGERQETQYF
D: .; J: TRBJ1-5; size: few; V: TRBV18; DNA: TGTGCCAGCTCACCCGGGAGGAATCAGCCCCAGCATTTT; CDR3: CASSPGRNQPQHF
D: .; J: TRBJ2-1; size: .; V: TRBV30; DNA: TGTGCCTGGAGTTCCGGAGGAAGCTCCTACAATGAGCAGTTCTTC; CDR3: CAWSSGGSSYNEQFF